This is a list of T cell receptor beta chains from one sample in a study of blood T cell repertoires in COVID-19. Profiled with immunoSEQ multiplex PCR; TCRdb holds only in-frame clones, not every one. The sample lists some 170,000 clones, more than 75% occurring once. The sample comprised peripheral blood. Source of these receptors: a middle-aged man with acute or convalescent COVID-19. Each CDR3 is given with its conserved first and last residue. The D gene is left open where the match is weak. The listing skips clone size in some rows; elsewhere it reads once, few, many or a size class.

>TRBJ1-2|TRBV11-2|.|.|15
TGTGCCAGCAGCTCCACAACGACACCGAACTATGGCTACACCTTC
CASSSTTTPNYGYTF
>TRBJ2-7|TRBV19|.|.|14
TGTGCCAGTAGTCGCGGGGACTCAACCTACGAGCAGTACTTC
CASSRGDSTYEQYF
>TRBJ1-5|TRBV6-6|.|.|16
TGTGCCAGCAGTACTGCGACAGGTTATAGCAATCAGCCCCAGCATTTT
CASSTATGYSNQPQHF
>TRBJ1-1|TRBV7-6|TRBD1|.|15
TGTGCCAGCAGCGCCCCAGGGGGTTCTCACACTGAAGCTTTCTTT
CASSAPGGSHTEAFF
>TRBJ1-1|TRBV19|TRBD1|once|13
TGTGCCAGTAGTGCGGGACAGGGTCTCGAAGCTTTCTTT
CASSAGQGLEAFF
>TRBJ2-5|TRBV7-2|.|.|16
TGTGCCAGCAGCTTAGCAAGCGGCGACCTACAAGAGACCCAGTACTTC
CASSLASGDLQETQYF
>TRBJ2-3|TRBV27|.|.|15
TGTGCCAGCAGTCACCGCCGGGGGGCCTTAGATACGCAGTATTTT
CASSHRRGALDTQYF
>TRBJ1-1|TRBV5-4|TRBD1|.|16
TGTGCCAGCAGCTTGCAGGGGGCGAGGTCGAACACTGAAGCTTTCTTT
CASSLQGARSNTEAFF
>TRBJ2-5|TRBV11-3|.|.|14
TGTGCCAGCAGCTTAAACGTCGGGGTGGAGACCCAGTACTTC
CASSLNVGVETQYF
>TRBJ2-3|TRBV28|TRBD2|.|13
TGTGCTTCTCTAGCGGGGGGCACAGATACGCAGTATTTT
CASLAGGTDTQYF
>TRBJ2-3|TRBV2|TRBD2|.|14
TGTGCCAGCAAGGAGCGGGGGAGCACAGATACGCAGTATTTT
CASKERGSTDTQYF
>TRBJ2-7|TRBV6-5|TRBD2|.|16
TGTGCCAGCAGTTACTCCGGACTAGCGGACTCCTACGAGCAGTACTTC
CASSYSGLADSYEQYF
>TRBJ1-1|TRBV6-5|TRBD1|.|14
TGTGCCAGCATTCTAAGACAGGGGAACACTGAAGCTTTCTTT
CASILRQGNTEAFF
>TRBJ2-3|TRBV11-2|TRBD2|.|17
TGTGCCAGCAGCTTAGATTGGGGACTAGCGGGCACAGATACGCAGTATTTT
CASSLDWGLAGTDTQYF
>TRBJ2-7|TRBV9|TRBD2|.|15
TGTGCCAGCAGCGCCTTAGCGGGCAAATTAACCGAGCAGTACTTC
CASSALAGKLTEQYF
>TRBJ1-5|TRBV29-1|.|few|13
TGCAGCGTTGAGGTACGGGCGGGGCAGCCCCAGCATTTT
CSVEVRAGQPQHF
>TRBJ1-1|TRBV7-8|TRBD1|.|16
TGTGCCAGCAGCCCACCGGACAGGGGGAGGAGCACTGAAGCTTTCTTT
CASSPPDRGRSTEAFF
>TRBJ1-1|TRBV6-5|.|.|15
TGTGCCAGCAGTTACGAGGCTGGAAGGGGCACTGAAGCTTTCTTT
CASSYEAGRGTEAFF
>TRBJ2-1|TRBV5-4|TRBD2|.|15
TGTGCCAGCAGCTTGGCTAGCGGGGGCTACAATGAGCAGTTCTTC
CASSLASGGYNEQFF
>TRBJ1-2|TRBV5-4|TRBD1|.|15
TGTGCCAGCAGCTTCGGATCCGGGACAGACTATGGCTACACCTTC
CASSFGSGTDYGYTF
>TRBJ2-1|TRBV5-3|TRBD2|few|13
TGTGCCGCTCAGCGGGGGGGCCGGAATGAGCAGTTCTTC
CAAQRGGRNEQFF
>TRBJ2-7|TRBV30|TRBD1|.|14
TGTGCCTGGAGTCCCCCAGGGACAGGGGCTGGGCAGTACTTC
CAWSPPGTGAGQYF
>TRBJ2-7|TRBV5-1|TRBD2|.|14
TGCGCCAGCAGCTCGGGACTAGCGGGGTACGAGCAGTACTTC
CASSSGLAGYEQYF
>TRBJ2-7|TRBV29-1|.|.|12
TGCAGCGTTGAAGTCAGCTCCTACGAGCAGTACTTC
CSVEVSSYEQYF
>TRBJ2-3|TRBV9|.|.|15
TGTGCCAGCAGTCCCCGTATGGCCGGGGTTCGAGTTGTGAATTTT
CASSPRMAGVRVVNF
>TRBJ2-3|TRBV7-2|TRBD2|.|16
TGTGCCAGCAGCCCCCTAGCGGGGGGGCGGGGAGATACGCAGTATTTT
CASSPLAGGRGDTQYF
>TRBJ1-3|TRBV30|.|.|15
TGTGCCTGGAGCTGGGCAGGGCCAAGCGGAAACACCATATATTTT
CAWSWAGPSGNTIYF
>TRBJ1-2|TRBV5-6|TRBD1|.|12
TGTGCCAGCAGCTATGACAGGGCTGGCTACACCTTC
CASSYDRAGYTF
>TRBJ2-3|TRBV5-1|.|few|14
TGCGCCAGCAGCACAGGGCCGGCGGGAGATACGCAGTATTTT
CASSTGPAGDTQYF
>TRBJ2-2|TRBV7-3|.|.|12
TGTGCCAGCAGCTCCGACACCGGGGAGCTGTTTTTT
CASSSDTGELFF
>TRBJ2-2|TRBV5-5|.|.|13
TGTGCCAGCAGCCCCGCAGGCACCGGGGAGCTGTTTTTT
CASSPAGTGELFF
>TRBJ1-1|TRBV5-6|.|once|16
TGTGCCAGCAGGGAGAGGGAGCACGGGCTGAACACTGAAGCTTTCTTT
CASREREHGLNTEAFF
>TRBJ2-3|TRBV5-4|.|.|15
TGTGCCAGCAGCTTGTACGGGGGTAGCACAGATACGCAGTATTTT
CASSLYGGSTDTQYF
>TRBJ2-1|TRBV19|.|.|12
TGTGCCGTCCAAGGGGACTACAATGAGCAGTTCTTC
CAVQGDYNEQFF
>TRBJ1-1|TRBV9|.|.|15
TGTGCCAGCAGCGCCTTACAGGTCTCCGGGACTGAAGCTTTCTTT
CASSALQVSGTEAFF
>TRBJ1-3|TRBV18|.|.|15
TGTGCCAGCTCACCCCGTACAGACTCTGGAAACACCATATATTTT
CASSPRTDSGNTIYF
>TRBJ1-1|TRBV6-5|.|.|13
TGTGCCAGCAGCAGGGGACGCGTCAATGAAGCTTTCTTT
CASSRGRVNEAFF
>TRBJ2-1|TRBV7-2|TRBD2|.|16
TGTGCCAGCAGCTTAGAAGCTAGCGGGGGATTCCGGGAGCAGTTCTTC
CASSLEASGGFREQFF
>TRBJ1-1|TRBV19|TRBD1|.|16
TGTGCCAGTAGTACGTACCAGGGACAGGGAAACACTGAAGCTTTCTTT
CASSTYQGQGNTEAFF
>TRBJ1-1|TRBV5-4|TRBD1|.|15
TGTGCCAGCAGCTCCGGACAGGCTGGGGCTTCTGAAGCTTTCTTT
CASSSGQAGASEAFF
>TRBJ1-1|TRBV20-1|.|few|14
TGCAGTGTTAGTGTTTATGACCGGGTCACTGAAGCTTTCTTT
CSVSVYDRVTEAFF
>TRBJ1-1|TRBV5-4|TRBD1|.|17
TGTGCCAGCAGCCGGGACAGGGGGTATGGAGCGAACACTGAAGCTTTCTTT
CASSRDRGYGANTEAFF
>TRBJ1-2|TRBV7-2|.|.|14
TGTGCCAGCAGTCGCGGACAGCTAGACTATGGCTACACCTTC
CASSRGQLDYGYTF
>TRBJ2-3|TRBV11-2|TRBD1|.|17
TGTGCCAGCAGTCTCAGGGGCCCACAGGGGGCCGCAGATACGCAGTATTTT
CASSLRGPQGAADTQYF
>TRBJ2-3|TRBV4-1|TRBD2|once|21
TGCGCCAGCAGCCAAGATCTGGGACTAGCGGGGGGCCGGGGGTTGATAGATACGCAGTATTTT
CASSQDLGLAGGRGLIDTQYF
>TRBJ2-7|TRBV5-4|TRBD1|.|17
TGTGCCAGCAGCTTGCCAAAGAGTGGGACAGGGGGAAAAGAGCAGTACTTC
CASSLPKSGTGGKEQYF
>TRBJ1-2|TRBV9|TRBD1|.|16
TGTGCCAGCAGCGTAGGGGACAGGGAGTGGAGCTATGGCTACACCTTC
CASSVGDREWSYGYTF
>TRBJ2-3|TRBV5-1|TRBD2|.|17
TGCGCCAGCAGCTTGACGGTAGCGGGGCCGAGCACAGATACGCAGTATTTT
CASSLTVAGPSTDTQYF